Presented here are 21 T cell receptor beta chains from one specimen sequenced in a study of blood T cell repertoires in COVID-19. Sequenced by immunoSEQ multiplex PCR; TCRdb stores in-frame clones only, minus some. The sample shows 43,000 or so clones, more than 70% of them seen only once. The sample taken for sequencing was peripheral blood. All receptors come from a woman at least 80 years old with acute or convalescent COVID-19.

The chain links TRBV9 to TRBJ2-3, with D possibly being TRBD2 (6 bases). The V gene's germline CDR1 is SGDLS and CDR2 YYNGEE. CDR3 length: 13 residues. V was cut by 4 bases and J by 6 bases, with 12 bases left in between. The CDR3 nucleotides read TGTGCCAGCAGCCAAACTAGCTGGGATACGCAGTATTTT. It codes for CASSQTSWDTQYF.

This clone was detected only a few times. The chain joins TRBV3-1 (or the pseudogene TRBV3-2) to TRBJ2-1, with D possibly being TRBD2 (5 bases). Trimming cost V 11 bases and J 7 bases, with 12 bases left between them. CDR1 and CDR2 (germline): LGHDT, YNNKEL (reference sequence). This CDR3 contains 11 residues. CDR3 in amino acids: CAVRTLNEQFF. CDR3 sequence (DNA): TGTGCCGTCCGGACTCTGAATGAGCAGTTCTTC.

The CDR3 loop reads CASSLGQGNGYTF. The CDR3 nucleotides are TGTGCCAGCAGCTTAGGACAGGGGAATGGCTACACCTTC. The V call is TRBV13, the J call TRBJ1-2; 7 nucleotides line up with TRBD1. The V segment lost 0 bases and the J segment 6 bases; nucleotides outside the gene matches: 1. The CDR3 has 13 amino acids. CDR1 is PRHDT, CDR2 FYEKMQ, per germline (reference sequence).

CDR3: CASSFDSPVREAFF. As DNA, the CDR3 is TGTGCCAGCAGCTTCGACAGCCCGGTCAGGGAAGCTTTCTTT. The rearrangement links TRBV11-3 to TRBJ1-1, with a tentative D call TRBD1 (5 bases). This CDR3 has 14 residues. The V gene lost 3 bases and the J gene lost 8 bases, with 16 bases spanning the gap. CDR1 SGHNT and CDR2 YENEEA come from the germline V gene. Filled out from reference TRBV11-3 and TRBJ1-1, the complete variable domain reads EAGVVQSPRYKIIEKKQPVAFWCNPISGHNTLYWYLQNLGQGPELLIRYENEEAVDDSQLPKDRFSAERLKGVDSTLKIQPAELGDSAVYLCASSFDSPVREAFFGQGTRLTVV.

This chain links TRBV11-1 with TRBJ1-2, with D unclear. This CDR3 is built from 15 residues. V lost 5 bases to trimming and J lost 5 bases, with 18 bases between them. The germline CDR1 and CDR2 sequences are SGHAT and FQDESV (reference sequence). CDR3 residues: CASSLTSEVRYGYTF. The DNA for the CDR3 is TGTGCCAGCAGCCTAACCTCCGAAGTGAGGTATGGCTACACCTTC. Together with reference TRBV11-1 and TRBJ1-2, the CDR3 gives the full variable domain: EAEVAQSPRYKITEKSQAVAFWCDPISGHATLYWYRQILGQGPELLVQFQDESVVDDSQLPKDRFSAERLKGVDSTLKIQPAELGDSAMYLCASSLTSEVRYGYTFGSGTRLTVV.

V usage is TRBV6-6 and J usage is TRBJ1-3; TRBD1 matches at 7 bases. Germline V CDR1 and CDR2: MNHNY, SVGAGI (reference sequence). J was trimmed by 2 bases and V by 3 bases; bases with no gene match: 4. The CDR3 covers 15 residues. The CDR3 loop is CASSYSDRAGNTIYF. The CDR3 region has the DNA TGTGCCAGCAGTTATTCTGACAGGGCTGGAAACACCATATATTTT.

The chain recombines TRBV6-1 with TRBJ1-6, with 9 bases that match TRBD1. The V gene end was trimmed by 3 bases and the J gene end by 10 bases; junction bases not matched to a gene: 4. This CDR3 is 14 amino acids long. Germline V gene sequence: CDR1 MNHNS, CDR2 SASEGT. CDR3 amino acids: CASSDRDRDSPLHF. The CDR3 DNA sequence: TGTGCCAGCAGTGACCGGGACAGGGACTCACCCCTCCACTTT.

This clone is a singleton in its sample. DNA of the CDR3: TGTGCCTGGAGTGTAGGACAGGGGGGTCAGCCCCAGCATTTT. It codes for CAWSVGQGGQPQHF. The rearrangement links TRBV30 to TRBJ1-5; 10 bases match TRBD1. The CDR3 is 14 amino acids. Germline V CDR1 and CDR2: GTSNPN, SVGIG (reference sequence). V shed 0 bases, J shed 6 bases, and the junction held 2 bases outside the gene matches.

V and J are TRBV19 and TRBJ1-3, with 7 positions matching TRBD1. V trimming: 8 bases; J trimming: 0 bases; junction bases outside the gene matches: 7. CDR3 length: 15 residues. Germline CDR1 and CDR2: LNHDA and SQIVND (reference sequence). The CDR3, as DNA: TGTGCCAGTGGGGACAGTTCAAGCTCTGGAAACACCATATATTTT. Its translation: CASGDSSSSGNTIYF.

The chain recombines TRBV5-1 with TRBJ1-4; D possibly corresponds to TRBD1 (5 bases). Germline V lookup: CDR1 SGHRS, CDR2 YFSETQ. The CDR3 sequence is 14 residues long. Trimming took off 0 bases at V and 7 bases at J, with 10 bases between the two ends. In DNA form, the CDR3 reads TGCGCCAGCAGCTTGGATGGGGCCGGTGAAAAACTGTTTTTT. It specifies CASSLDGAGEKLFF.

The chain uses TRBV7-2 and TRBJ1-6; TRBD1 aligns across 8 bases. The CDR3 has 15 amino acids. V was pared by 4 bases and J by 7 bases, with 6 bases of the junction left unmatched. Per germline, CDR1 SGHTA and CDR2 FQGNSA. CDR3 protein: CASSYRTGLNSPLHF. The CDR3 nucleotides read TGTGCCAGCAGCTACAGGACAGGGCTAAATTCACCCCTCCACTTT.

The chain links TRBV7-8 to TRBJ2-6, with D perhaps TRBD1 (5 bases). The CDR3 runs to 16 residues. Germline CDR1 is SGHVS and CDR2 is FQNEAQ. V was cut by 0 bases and J by 4 bases, with 10 bases left in between. CDR3 DNA: TGTGCCAGCAGCTTAGCCCAGGGCTCCGGGGCCAACGTCCTGACTTTC. Its protein is CASSLAQGSGANVLTF.

The CDR3 region has the DNA TGTGCCAGCAGCTTAGTTTGGCAGGGTTCCTCCTACGAGCAGTACTTC. Its protein is CASSLVWQGSSYEQYF. This chain uses TRBV11-2 with TRBJ2-7, with a weak D call TRBD1 (5 bases). The germline V gene has CDR1 SGHAT and CDR2 FQNNGV. The V and J ends lost 1 base and 0 bases respectively, with 13 bases between them. The CDR3 has 16 residues. Based on the CDR3 plus reference TRBV11-2 and TRBJ2-7, the full variable domain is EAGVAQSPRYKIIEKRQSVAFWCNPISGHATLYWYQQILGQGPKLLIQFQNNGVVDDSQLPKDRFSAERLKGVDSTLKIQPAKLEDSAVYLCASSLVWQGSSYEQYFGPGTRLTVT.

V gene TRBV7-9 combines with J gene TRBJ2-3; 7 nucleotides line up with TRBD2. Germline assignment: CDR1 SEHNR and CDR2 FQNEAQ (reference sequence). The CDR3 extends over 17 amino acids. J gave up 1 base and V 2 bases, and 9 bases lay outside the gene matches. Here the CDR3 reads CASSLRSGLAGTDTQYF. CDR3 bases: TGTGCCAGCAGCTTAAGATCCGGCCTAGCGGGCACAGATACGCAGTATTTT.

V is TRBV3-1 (or the pseudogene TRBV3-2) and J is TRBJ1-3, with 11 nucleotides matching TRBD1. The junction had 7 bases not matched to a gene; V was cut back by 0 bases and J by 3 bases. This CDR3 is built from 18 residues. In germline, CDR1 is LGHDT, CDR2 YNNKEL (reference sequence). CDR3 nucleotides: TGTGCCAGCAGCCAAGAGGACAGGGGGCGCGGGAGTGGAAACACCATATATTTT. It specifies CASSQEDRGRGSGNTIYF.

The chain uses TRBV6-4 and TRBJ1-3; no firm D call. The CDR3 is 14 residues long. CDR1 is MRHNA, CDR2 SNTAGT, per germline. V was trimmed by 5 bases and J by 0 bases, leaving 8 bases between them. In DNA, the CDR3 is TGTGCCAGCAGTCCCACCAGCTCTGGAAACACCATATATTTT. Protein: CASSPTSSGNTIYF.

The rearrangement links TRBV19 to TRBJ2-7; possibly TRBD1 for D (6 bases). This CDR3 is built from 14 residues. Looked up from germline, CDR1 is LNHDA and CDR2 is SQIVND (reference sequence). V was clipped by 5 bases and J by 3 bases, with 14 bases between them. The CDR3 bases are TGTGCCAGTAGTTCCGACCGGGACAACTACGAGCAGTACTTC. Translation: CASSSDRDNYEQYF.

In regard to this clone: An end of the junction does not agree with germline; a read error may underlie this. The chain carries TRBV5-1 and TRBJ1-2; D ambiguous. CDR1 is SGHRS and CDR2 is YFSETQ in the germline V gene. The CDR3 consists of 15 residues. Written as DNA, the CDR3 is TGCGCCAGCAGTTTGGGCCCAACAGAAAACTATGGCTACACCTTC. Amino acids: CASSLGPTENYGYTF.

This clone has a handful of counts. A read error may produce the germline difference seen at one junction end. This chain links TRBV7-7 with TRBJ2-2; D is possibly TRBD1 (7 bases). The CDR3 consists of 15 residues. Germline V gives CDR1 SSHAT, CDR2 FNYEAQ (reference sequence). The CDR3 region is CASSSWSGGTGELFF. CDR3 bases: TGTGCTAGCAGCTCATGGTCAGGGGGGACCGGGGAGCTGTTTTTT.

The sample holds a few counts of this clone. V usage is TRBV4-2 and J usage is TRBJ1-5; no clear D. V dropped 0 bases and J dropped 5 bases, with 11 bases sitting between them. The CDR3 runs 15 residues. Germline CDR1 LGHNA, CDR2 YNFKEQ. The CDR3 DNA is TGTGCCAGCAGCCAAGACGGAGGTATCGATCAGCCCCAGCATTTT. Its protein is CASSQDGGIDQPQHF.

The rearrangement joins TRBV29-1 to TRBJ1-1; 8 positions agree with TRBD1. The CDR3 totals 13 residues. CDR1 and CDR2 from the germline V gene are SQVTM and ANQGSEA. The V segment lost 6 bases and the J segment 1 base; nucleotides outside the gene matches: 4. The CDR3 nucleotides are TGCAGCGTACCCGGGACAGGGAACACTGAAGCTTTCTTT. Its protein product is CSVPGTGNTEAFF.